A single sample gave rise to the 28 T cell receptor beta chains below, sequenced in a study of cytomegalovirus exposure and HLA in healthy donors. The PCR used 60 Vbeta and 13 Jbeta primers. The table came from immunoSEQ multiplex PCR; TCRdb's copy has only in-frame clones and leaves some out. The repertoire holds around 100,000 clones, with over 75% as singletons. The sample taken for sequencing was PBMCs. The source of these receptors is a man aged 35 to 55 in good health and CMV-seropositive.

The V gene is TRBV7-9, the J gene TRBJ2-4; 7 nucleotides match TRBD2. The CDR3 sequence is 15 residues long. With V trimmed by 2 bases and J by 9 bases, 10 bases remained unmatched. The germline gives CDR1 SEHNR, CDR2 FQNEAQ (reference sequence). CDR3 loop: CASSLRLAGDGIQYF. For the CDR3, the DNA is TGTGCCAGCAGCTTACGACTCGCGGGAGACGGCATTCAGTACTTC.

The chain is built from TRBV5-4 and TRBJ1-6; the D is unclear. CDR3 length equals 16 residues. The germline V gene encodes CDR1 SGHNT and CDR2 YYREEE (reference sequence). V was pared by 0 bases and J by 0 bases, with 7 bases between. As DNA, the CDR3 is TGTGCCAGCAGCTTGGGAAGGAGCTCCTATAATTCACCCCTCCACTTT. Amino acids: CASSLGRSSYNSPLHF.

This clone was detected only a few times. The chain combines TRBV9 with TRBJ2-1; 12 nucleotides line up with TRBD2. Per germline, CDR1 SGDLS and CDR2 YYNGEE. The ends lost 4 bases at V and 7 bases at J; junction bases unmatched: 6. The CDR3 length is 15 residues. The CDR3 coding sequence is TGTGCCAGCAGCCCGCGGACTAGCGGGATAAATGAGCAGTTCTTC. This gives the protein CASSPRTSGINEQFF.

The genes are TRBV5-1 and TRBJ2-5; 8 nucleotides line up with TRBD1. After removal of 0 bases from V and 4 bases from J, the junction contained 8 bases not matched to a gene. The CDR3 extends over 16 amino acids. Germline values: CDR1 SGHRS, CDR2 YFSETQ. CDR3 nucleotide sequence: TGCGCCAGCAGCTTGGTACAGGGGGGTAGTGGAGAGACCCAGTACTTC. As protein: CASSLVQGGSGETQYF.

This clone was picked up a small number of times. The gene calls are TRBV18 and TRBJ1-3, with D uncertain. The CDR3 has 15 residues. Per the germline V gene, CDR1 is KGHSH and CDR2 is LQKENI. Trimming shortened V by 3 bases and J by 11 bases, and 20 bases separated the two germline ends. The CDR3 sequence is CASSPPGQPMRAIYF. The CDR3 DNA follows: TGTGCCAGCTCACCGCCTGGGCAGCCTATGAGGGCCATATATTTT.

A few counts support this clone. This chain links TRBV30 with TRBJ1-4; 12 bases match TRBD1. Trimming cost V 2 bases and J 10 bases; bases outside gene matches: 11. The CDR3 spans 16 residues. Looked up from germline, CDR1 is GTSNPN and CDR2 is SVGIG (reference sequence). The CDR3 sequence is CAWSTPGQGAFGKLFF. CDR3 coding DNA: TGTGCCTGGAGTACGCCGGGACAGGGGGCGTTCGGAAAACTGTTTTTT.

The gene calls are TRBV5-6 and TRBJ2-7; 10 bases line up with TRBD1. CDR1 and CDR2 from the germline V gene are SGHDT and YYEEEE. V shed 1 base, J shed 5 bases, and the junction held 6 bases outside the gene matches. This CDR3 has 15 amino acids. The CDR3 sequence: CASSLRTGGFDEQYF. CDR3 DNA sequence: TGTGCCAGCAGCTTGAGGACAGGGGGTTTCGACGAGCAGTACTTC.

This chain joins TRBV10-3 and TRBJ2-7, with TRBD2 identical over 10 bases. Germline assignment: CDR1 ENHRY and CDR2 SYGVKD. The CDR3 contains 13 residues. Trimming at V came to 5 bases and at J to 4 bases, leaving 2 bases not matched to a gene. For the CDR3, the DNA is TGTGCCATCAGTCAAGCGGGAGGGTACGAGCAGTACTTC. It is translated as CAISQAGGYEQYF.

V is TRBV4-2 and J is TRBJ2-5; 9 bases fit TRBD2. The germline V gene has CDR1 LGHNA and CDR2 YNFKEQ. The CDR3 loop spans 17 amino acids. The V gene end was trimmed by 4 bases and the J gene end by 5 bases; junction bases not matched to a gene: 14. The CDR3 bases are TGTGCCAGCAGCCCGGGCGCTTCACGGCGGGAGGGGGAGACCCAGTACTTC. Its translation is CASSPGASRREGETQYF.

This chain links TRBV7-9 with TRBJ2-1, with 10 bases aligning to TRBD1. Germline V gene data show CDR1 as SEHNR and CDR2 as FQNEAQ (reference sequence). V lost 6 bases and J lost 8; bases outside the gene matches: 7. The CDR3 has 14 residues. The CDR3 reads CASSRQGAQHEQFF. For the CDR3, the DNA is TGTGCCAGCAGTCGACAGGGGGCCCAGCATGAGCAGTTCTTC.

The chain carries TRBV6-5 and TRBJ1-2; 9 bases align to TRBD1. The CDR3 is 14 amino acids. V lost 10 bases to trimming and J lost 1 base; unmatched junction nucleotides: 7. CDR1 and CDR2 from the germline V gene are MNHEY and SVGAGI. In nucleotides, the CDR3 is TGTGCCACCTCCGGGACAGGGATTAACTATGGCTACACCTTC. Encoded protein: CATSGTGINYGYTF.

V usage is TRBV5-6 and J usage is TRBJ2-1; maybe TRBD1 (5 bases). The V end was cut by 4 bases, the J end by 2 bases, with 16 bases between. In germline, CDR1 is SGHDT, CDR2 YYEEEE. The CDR3 contains 16 residues. In DNA form, the CDR3 reads TGTGCCAGCAGCCACTGGTGGGGCGGCACCTACAATGAGCAGTTCTTC. Residues: CASSHWWGGTYNEQFF.

The chain joins TRBV9 to TRBJ1-1, with 8 bases matching TRBD1. The CDR3 contains 14 residues. With V trimmed by 0 bases and J by 5 bases, 3 bases remained unmatched. CDR1 SGDLS and CDR2 YYNGEE come from the germline V gene. The CDR3 DNA reads as TGTGCCAGCAGCGTAGCGACAGGGGAGACTGAAGCTTTCTTT. Its translation: CASSVATGETEAFF.

The chain combines TRBV4-1 with TRBJ1-2, with 7 bases that match TRBD1. The CDR3 sequence is 15 residues long. Trimming removed 4 bases from V and 2 bases from J; junction bases left unmatched: 7. Germline lookup yields CDR1 MGHRA and CDR2 YSYEKL. This chain's CDR3 is CASSRRTGQNYGYTF. Here the CDR3 DNA reads TGCGCCAGCAGCCGCCGAACGGGACAGAACTATGGCTACACCTTC.

The CDR3 DNA reads as TGCGCCAGCAGCTTAGGGGGCGCGGACACTGAAGCTTTCTTT. Translation: CASSLGGADTEAFF. The chain employs TRBV5-1 and TRBJ1-1, with 7 positions matching TRBD1. Germline V CDR1 and CDR2: SGHRS, YFSETQ. Germline trimming cut 2 bases from V and 3 bases from J; bases unmatched to any gene: 4. The CDR3 extends over 14 amino acids.

The table lists this clone with a count of one. This chain connects TRBV5-4 to TRBJ1-1; 8 bases are shared with TRBD1. In germline, CDR1 is SGHNT, CDR2 YYREEE (reference sequence). V dropped 5 bases and J dropped 4; count of bases not matched to a gene: 10. The CDR3 extends over 15 amino acids. The CDR3 region has the DNA TGTGCCAGCAGGATCCCAGGCACAGGGGGCACTGAAGCTTTCTTT. Its protein is CASRIPGTGGTEAFF.

The V gene is TRBV11-2, the J gene TRBJ1-5, with TRBD1 as a possible D gene (5 bases). This CDR3 has 13 residues. The germline V and J ends were trimmed by 1 base and 11 bases, with 12 bases remaining between them. Germline loops: CDR1 SGHAT, CDR2 FQNNGV. The CDR3 spells CASSLVSGGAQHF. CDR3 nucleotide sequence: TGTGCCAGCAGCTTAGTATCCGGGGGGGCCCAGCATTTT.

The chain employs TRBV19 and TRBJ2-3, with D possibly being TRBD1 (6 bases). V lost 2 bases to trimming and J lost 0 bases, with 18 bases between them. The CDR3 length is 18 residues. Germline V gene sequence: CDR1 LNHDA, CDR2 SQIVND (reference sequence). CDR3 nucleotide sequence: TGTGCCAGTAGTATAAACCGGACAGACCCTTCTAGCACAGATACGCAGTATTTT. Residues: CASSINRTDPSSTDTQYF.

J is TRBJ1-5 and V is TRBV27; 12 bases are shared with TRBD1. CDR3 length: 14 amino acids. Trimming took 3 bases from V and 7 from J; bases not matched to a gene: 1. Germline V gives CDR1 MNHEY, CDR2 SMNVEV (reference sequence). The CDR3, as DNA: TGTGCCAGCAGTTTCGGGACAGGGGGCCAGCCCCAGCATTTT. Its translation is CASSFGTGGQPQHF.

This clone has only one observation. This chain connects TRBV12-5 to TRBJ2-7, with D tentatively TRBD2 (5 bases). Germline V lookup: CDR1 LGHNT, CDR2 FRNRAP. The CDR3 has 14 residues. The ends were cut back, 2 bases at V and 6 bases at J, with 14 bases in the middle. CDR3 protein: CASGLFLTGSEQYF. The CDR3 nucleotides are TGTGCTAGTGGTTTGTTCTTAACGGGAAGCGAGCAGTACTTC.

Worth noting for this clone: At the DNA level, this CDR3 is encoded by other sequences in the same sample as well. The chain combines TRBV18 with TRBJ2-3; 8 nucleotides line up with TRBD1. The junction had 5 bases not matched to a gene; V was cut back by 3 bases and J by 3 bases. The CDR3 consists of 15 residues. From germline, CDR1 is KGHSH and CDR2 LQKENI. This CDR3 is CASSPRTGFTDTQYF. The CDR3 DNA follows: TGTGCCAGCTCACCCAGGACAGGGTTTACAGATACGCAGTATTTT.

The CDR3 nucleotides are TGCGCCAGCACCGAAATCCGGGGGTCCACCGGGGAGCTGTTTTTT. Its translation: CASTEIRGSTGELFF. The rearrangement links TRBV5-1 to TRBJ2-2; a possible D gene is TRBD2 (6 bases). CDR3 length equals 15 residues. The ends were cut back, 6 bases at V and 4 bases at J, with 16 bases in the middle. Germline V gives CDR1 SGHRS, CDR2 YFSETQ.

The genes are TRBV7-2 and TRBJ2-3, with TRBD2 matching 9 bases. The germline V gene has CDR1 SGHTA and CDR2 FQGNSA. Unmatched junction bases numbered 4, after V lost 5 bases and J lost 1 base. This CDR3 region has 15 residues. This chain's CDR3 is CASSPWTSGTDTQYF. In DNA form, the CDR3 reads TGTGCCAGCAGCCCATGGACTAGCGGCACAGATACGCAGTATTTT.

This chain links TRBV4-1 with TRBJ2-6, with TRBD1 matching 8 bases. The CDR3 contains 18 residues. Germline V gene lookup returns CDR1 MGHRA and CDR2 YSYEKL. With 4 bases clipped from V and 2 bases from J, the junction kept 10 bases outside the gene matches. CDR3 nucleotide sequence: TGCGCCAGCAGCCCCCGGAGTACAGGGGGGCCTGGGGCCAACGTCCTGACTTTC. Its translation: CASSPRSTGGPGANVLTF.

The chain combines TRBV11-1 with TRBJ1-1; no clear D gene. Germline V gives CDR1 SGHAT, CDR2 FQDESV (reference sequence). The CDR3 totals 14 residues. V lost 2 bases, J lost 1 base, and 8 bases lay in between. CDR3: CASSLRLENTEAFF. The CDR3 DNA reads TGTGCCAGCAGCTTAAGGCTAGAGAACACTGAAGCTTTCTTT.

This clone was picked up one time. The chain has TRBV5-5 and TRBJ2-3; D might be TRBD2 (5 bases). Germline CDR1 reads SGHKS; CDR2 reads YYEKEE (reference sequence). V shed 6 bases and J shed 3 bases, with 14 bases lying between them. The CDR3 covers 14 residues. The CDR3 loop is CASTKTKGTDTQYF. For the CDR3, the DNA is TGTGCCAGCACCAAGACTAAGGGTACAGATACGCAGTATTTT.

The chain combines TRBV19 with TRBJ2-2; no definite D call. Trimming removed 4 bases at V and 3 bases at J, with 6 bases between. The CDR3 contains 13 residues. Germline V gene data show CDR1 as LNHDA and CDR2 as SQIVND (reference sequence). The chain's CDR3 is CASSRRYTGELFF. CDR3 nucleotide sequence: TGTGCCAGTAGTAGGCGGTACACCGGGGAGCTGTTTTTT.

J is TRBJ2-4 and V is TRBV4-2, with TRBD2 matching 15 bases. The CDR3 consists of 21 residues. Germline CDR1 is LGHNA and CDR2 is YNFKEQ. V shed 0 bases and J 5 bases; nucleotides not matched to a gene: 14. The CDR3 DNA follows: TGTGCCAGCAGCCAAGAGAGACGAACCGGGACTAGCGGGGGGTTGGAAAACATTCAGTACTTC. This encodes CASSQERRTGTSGGLENIQYF.